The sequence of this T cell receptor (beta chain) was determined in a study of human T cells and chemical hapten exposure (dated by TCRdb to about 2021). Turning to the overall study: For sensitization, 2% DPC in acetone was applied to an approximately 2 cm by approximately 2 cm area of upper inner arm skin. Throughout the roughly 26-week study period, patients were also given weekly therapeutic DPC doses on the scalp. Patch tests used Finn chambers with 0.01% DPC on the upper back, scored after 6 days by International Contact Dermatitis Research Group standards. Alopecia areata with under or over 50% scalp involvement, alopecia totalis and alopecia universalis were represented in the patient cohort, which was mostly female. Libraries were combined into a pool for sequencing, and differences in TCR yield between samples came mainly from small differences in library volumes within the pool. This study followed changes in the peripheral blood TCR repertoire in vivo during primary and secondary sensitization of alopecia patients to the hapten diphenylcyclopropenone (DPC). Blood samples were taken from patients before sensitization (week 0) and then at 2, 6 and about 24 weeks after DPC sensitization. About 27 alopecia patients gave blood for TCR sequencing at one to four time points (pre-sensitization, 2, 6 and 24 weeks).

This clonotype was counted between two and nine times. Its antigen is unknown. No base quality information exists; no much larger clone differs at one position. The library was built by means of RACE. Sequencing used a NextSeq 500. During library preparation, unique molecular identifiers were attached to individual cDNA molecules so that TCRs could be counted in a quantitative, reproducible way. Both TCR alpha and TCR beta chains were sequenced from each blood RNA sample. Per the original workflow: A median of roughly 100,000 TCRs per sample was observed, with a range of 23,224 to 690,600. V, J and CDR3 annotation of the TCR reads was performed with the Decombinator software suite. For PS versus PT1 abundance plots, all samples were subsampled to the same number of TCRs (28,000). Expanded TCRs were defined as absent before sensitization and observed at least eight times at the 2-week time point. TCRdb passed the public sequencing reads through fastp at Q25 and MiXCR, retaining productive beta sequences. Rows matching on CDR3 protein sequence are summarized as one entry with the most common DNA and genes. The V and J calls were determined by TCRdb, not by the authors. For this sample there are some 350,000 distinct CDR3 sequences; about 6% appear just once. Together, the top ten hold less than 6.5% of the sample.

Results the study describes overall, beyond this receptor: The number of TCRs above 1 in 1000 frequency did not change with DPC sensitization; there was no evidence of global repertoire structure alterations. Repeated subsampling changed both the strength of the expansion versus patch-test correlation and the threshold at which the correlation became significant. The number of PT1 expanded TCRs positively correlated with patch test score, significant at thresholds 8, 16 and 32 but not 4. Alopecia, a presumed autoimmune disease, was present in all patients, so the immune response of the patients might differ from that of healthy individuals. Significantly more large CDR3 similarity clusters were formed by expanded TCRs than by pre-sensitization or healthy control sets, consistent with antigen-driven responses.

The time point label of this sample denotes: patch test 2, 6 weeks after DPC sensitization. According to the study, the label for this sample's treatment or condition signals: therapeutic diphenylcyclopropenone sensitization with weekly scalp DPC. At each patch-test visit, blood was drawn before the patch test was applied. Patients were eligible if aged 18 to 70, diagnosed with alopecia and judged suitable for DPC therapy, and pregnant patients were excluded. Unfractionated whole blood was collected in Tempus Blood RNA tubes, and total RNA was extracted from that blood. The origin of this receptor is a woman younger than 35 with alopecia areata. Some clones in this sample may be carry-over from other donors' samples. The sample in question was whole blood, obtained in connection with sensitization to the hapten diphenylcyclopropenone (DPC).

The CDR3 protein: CASSWGSGGGETQYF. The DNA sequence reads TGCGCCAGCAGCTGGGGCAGCGGAGGAGGGGAGACCCAGTACTTC. The chain is assembled from TRBV5-1 and TRBJ2-5; the D segment could be TRBD2, given 6 matching bases. Including the terminal cysteine and phenylalanine, the CDR3 comprises 15 residues. The sequence is cut down to CDR3 DNA, 45 bases in frame from base 1. Taken from the germline V gene, the CDR1 and CDR2 loops are SGHRS and YFSETQ. V gives up 3 bases and J gives up 5 bases, and the segment between their germline ends measures 17 bases.